Listed below are T cell receptor beta chains from one sample, sequenced in a study of neurological immune-mediated disorders. TCRdb reprocessed the 5' RACE reads with MiXCR, giving one entry per CDR3 protein. The data contain tens of thousands of distinct CDR3 sequences, about 6% of them singletons. Sample: CD4+ T cells from blood. These receptors all come from a woman aged 40-49 years in good health. Each CDR3 is given with its conserved first and last residue. The order of the fields is D gene, clone size, J gene, V gene, CDR3 protein, CDR3 DNA. A D gene is named only where the DNA matches it firmly. Expanded clones are given a class, and other clones once, few, many or no size at all.

d_gene: -; abundance: many; j_gene: TRBJ2-3; v_gene: TRBV28; CDR3aa: CASSSVASTDTQYF; CDR3nt: TGTGCCAGCAGTTCCGTCGCTAGCACAGATACGCAGTATTTT
d_gene: -; abundance: many; j_gene: TRBJ1-2; v_gene: TRBV4-1; CDR3aa: CASSQEGQTYGYTF; CDR3nt: TGCGCCAGCAGCCAGGAAGGACAGACCTATGGCTACACCTTC
d_gene: -; abundance: many; j_gene: TRBJ2-1; v_gene: TRBV5-5; CDR3aa: CASSSRLLSSYNEQFF; CDR3nt: TGTGCCAGCAGCTCCCGGCTGCTCAGCTCCTACAATGAGCAGTTCTTC
d_gene: -; abundance: many; j_gene: TRBJ2-7; v_gene: TRBV10-2; CDR3aa: CASSITGTSGEQYF; CDR3nt: TGCGCCAGCAGTATCACAGGGACCTCGGGGGAGCAGTACTTC
d_gene: TRBD2; abundance: many; j_gene: TRBJ2-7; v_gene: TRBV20-1; CDR3aa: CSARETGTITYEQYF; CDR3nt: TGCAGTGCTAGAGAGACGGGGACTATAACCTACGAGCAGTACTTC
d_gene: TRBD1; abundance: -; j_gene: TRBJ2-3; v_gene: TRBV6-6; CDR3aa: CASSDRTGPSDTQYF; CDR3nt: TGTGCCAGCAGTGACCGGACAGGGCCGTCGGATACGCAGTATTTT
d_gene: -; abundance: many; j_gene: TRBJ2-5; v_gene: TRBV24-1; CDR3aa: CATSDPPGPTGGGGETQYF; CDR3nt: TGTGCCACCAGTGACCCCCCCGGGCCCACAGGGGGCGGGGGGGAGACCCAGTACTTC
d_gene: -; abundance: many; j_gene: TRBJ1-5; v_gene: TRBV28; CDR3aa: CASSLWEGRGNQPQHF; CDR3nt: TGTGCCAGCAGTTTATGGGAGGGCCGGGGCAATCAGCCCCAGCATTTT
d_gene: -; abundance: few; j_gene: TRBJ2-7; v_gene: TRBV7-9; CDR3aa: CASSLGQPYYEQYF; CDR3nt: TGTGCCAGCAGCTTAGGGCAACCGTACTACGAGCAGTACTTC
d_gene: -; abundance: many; j_gene: TRBJ1-2; v_gene: TRBV11-2; CDR3aa: CASSFGSGQSF; CDR3nt: TGTGCCAGCAGCTTCGGTTCAGGGCAATCCTTC
d_gene: TRBD1; abundance: many; j_gene: TRBJ1-2; v_gene: TRBV28; CDR3aa: CASSSSPGTARNGYTF; CDR3nt: TGTGCCAGCAGTTCCTCACCCGGGACAGCTAGAAATGGCTACACCTTC
d_gene: -; abundance: many; j_gene: TRBJ2-6; v_gene: TRBV28; CDR3aa: CASSLYASGANVLTF; CDR3nt: TGTGCCAGCAGTTTATATGCCTCTGGGGCCAACGTCCTGACTTTC
d_gene: -; abundance: many; j_gene: TRBJ2-1; v_gene: TRBV6-5; CDR3aa: CASSYGQGEQFF; CDR3nt: TGTGCCAGCAGTTACGGGCAGGGTGAGCAGTTCTTC
d_gene: -; abundance: many; j_gene: TRBJ2-1; v_gene: TRBV7-3; CDR3aa: CASSLSETKQFF; CDR3nt: TGTGCCAGCAGCTTATCCGAGACTAAGCAGTTCTTC
d_gene: -; abundance: many; j_gene: TRBJ2-7; v_gene: TRBV5-1; CDR3aa: CASSFTGQGSYEQYF; CDR3nt: TGCGCCAGCAGCTTTACGGGACAAGGCTCCTACGAGCAGTACTTC
d_gene: -; abundance: many; j_gene: TRBJ2-5; v_gene: TRBV12-3/TRBV12-4; CDR3aa: CASTPGLQTQYF; CDR3nt: TGTGCCAGCACCCCGGGACTTCAGACCCAGTACTTC
d_gene: TRBD2; abundance: many; j_gene: TRBJ2-4; v_gene: TRBV20-1; CDR3aa: CSARELLAVAKNIQYF; CDR3nt: TGCAGTGCTAGAGAACTCCTAGCGGTAGCCAAAAACATTCAGTACTTC
d_gene: TRBD1; abundance: many; j_gene: TRBJ1-1; v_gene: TRBV5-1; CDR3aa: CASSLGQGFMNTEAFF; CDR3nt: TGCGCCAGCAGCTTGGGACAGGGTTTTATGAACACTGAAGCTTTCTTT
d_gene: -; abundance: many; j_gene: TRBJ2-7; v_gene: TRBV18; CDR3aa: CASSPPRDRYEQYF; CDR3nt: TGTGCCAGCTCACCACCCAGGGATAGGTACGAGCAGTACTTC
d_gene: -; abundance: few; j_gene: TRBJ2-7; v_gene: TRBV7-3; CDR3aa: CASSCPYEQYF; CDR3nt: TGTGCCAGCAGCTGCCCCTACGAGCAGTACTTC
d_gene: -; abundance: many; j_gene: TRBJ2-5; v_gene: TRBV10-2; CDR3aa: CASSETTLGTQYF; CDR3nt: TGCGCCAGCAGTGAGACCACCCTCGGGACCCAGTACTTC
d_gene: TRBD1; abundance: many; j_gene: TRBJ1-3; v_gene: TRBV28; CDR3aa: CASSPLGGTGGNTIYF; CDR3nt: TGTGCCAGCAGTCCCCTTGGGGGGACAGGAGGAAACACCATATATTTT
d_gene: -; abundance: many; j_gene: TRBJ2-3; v_gene: TRBV5-1; CDR3aa: CASSLGAGALTDTQYF; CDR3nt: TGCGCCAGCAGCTTGGGGGCCGGGGCACTCACAGATACGCAGTATTTT
d_gene: -; abundance: many; j_gene: TRBJ2-2; v_gene: TRBV29-1; CDR3aa: CSVGVRGRGGTGELFF; CDR3nt: TGCAGCGTTGGAGTTCGAGGCAGGGGTGGCACCGGGGAGCTGTTTTTT
d_gene: -; abundance: many; j_gene: TRBJ1-2; v_gene: TRBV29-1; CDR3aa: CSVFSGYGYTF; CDR3nt: TGCAGCGTTTTCTCCGGGTATGGCTACACCTTC
d_gene: -; abundance: many; j_gene: TRBJ2-7; v_gene: TRBV3-1; CDR3aa: CASSQRGTISDEQYF; CDR3nt: TGTGCCAGCAGCCAGAGGGGGACTATATCTGACGAGCAGTACTTC
d_gene: -; abundance: many; j_gene: TRBJ2-5; v_gene: TRBV2; CDR3aa: CASKSGETQYF; CDR3nt: TGTGCCAGCAAGAGCGGAGAGACCCAGTACTTC
d_gene: -; abundance: -; j_gene: TRBJ1-4; v_gene: TRBV5-1; CDR3aa: CASSFSGGPGGNEKLFF; CDR3nt: TGCGCCAGCAGCTTTTCCGGGGGACCCGGGGGCAATGAAAAACTGTTTTTT